This TCR beta chain was identified during a study of tumor-infiltrating lymphocytes in oesophageal squamous cell carcinoma. TCRdb called the PCR reads again in MiXCR, with one record for every CDR3 protein. The sample holds fewer than 20,000 distinct CDR3 sequences, around 51% seen once. Trimming took 3 bases from V and 2 from J, leaving 12 bases between them. The CDR3 runs to 16 residues. Germline V lookup: CDR1 SGDLS, CDR2 YYNGEE. The sample was esophageal tumor tissue. The V call is TRBV9, the J call TRBJ2-6; tentative D call: TRBD2 (6 bases). The receptor was derived from a female donor with esophageal squamous cell carcinoma. In DNA form, the CDR3 reads TGTGCCAGCAGCGCAAGCGGCGGGACTGGGGCCAACGTCCTGACTTTC. Amino acids: CASSASGGTGANVLTF.